Sequencing of this T cell receptor (beta chain) was carried out in a study of cytomegalovirus exposure and HLA in healthy donors. In the case of this clone: Its antigen is not known.

The PCR contained 60 Vbeta and 13 Jbeta primers. The protocol was immunoSEQ multiplex PCR, while the TCRdb copy is restricted to in-frame clones and leaves out a portion. The sample has 100,000 to 150,000 clones; 72% are singletons. Study results and caveats: A later analysis showed that HLA-associated TCR beta chains had undergone more clonal expansion than equally common others. Later genetic work tied a missense DCLRE1C variant to beta-chain V and J trimming. Later analysis suggested links between common viral pathogens and several top significant clusters. For most TCR beta V segments, an earlier analysis put the productive rate at about 90% or about 30% of the time.

Germline V CDR1 and CDR2: SEHNR, FQNEAQ (reference sequence). The CDR3 contains 15 residues. V gave up 1 base and J gave up 3 bases, with 12 bases separating them. The clonotype comes from a man aged 45-65 years in good health and CMV-seropositive. V usage is TRBV7-9 and J usage is TRBJ1-2; D is perhaps TRBD1 (5 bases). Specimen: PBMCs. The DNA for the CDR3 is TGTGCCAGCAGCTTAGGGGTCGGCAGGGACTATGGCTACACCTTC. It specifies CASSLGVGRDYGYTF.